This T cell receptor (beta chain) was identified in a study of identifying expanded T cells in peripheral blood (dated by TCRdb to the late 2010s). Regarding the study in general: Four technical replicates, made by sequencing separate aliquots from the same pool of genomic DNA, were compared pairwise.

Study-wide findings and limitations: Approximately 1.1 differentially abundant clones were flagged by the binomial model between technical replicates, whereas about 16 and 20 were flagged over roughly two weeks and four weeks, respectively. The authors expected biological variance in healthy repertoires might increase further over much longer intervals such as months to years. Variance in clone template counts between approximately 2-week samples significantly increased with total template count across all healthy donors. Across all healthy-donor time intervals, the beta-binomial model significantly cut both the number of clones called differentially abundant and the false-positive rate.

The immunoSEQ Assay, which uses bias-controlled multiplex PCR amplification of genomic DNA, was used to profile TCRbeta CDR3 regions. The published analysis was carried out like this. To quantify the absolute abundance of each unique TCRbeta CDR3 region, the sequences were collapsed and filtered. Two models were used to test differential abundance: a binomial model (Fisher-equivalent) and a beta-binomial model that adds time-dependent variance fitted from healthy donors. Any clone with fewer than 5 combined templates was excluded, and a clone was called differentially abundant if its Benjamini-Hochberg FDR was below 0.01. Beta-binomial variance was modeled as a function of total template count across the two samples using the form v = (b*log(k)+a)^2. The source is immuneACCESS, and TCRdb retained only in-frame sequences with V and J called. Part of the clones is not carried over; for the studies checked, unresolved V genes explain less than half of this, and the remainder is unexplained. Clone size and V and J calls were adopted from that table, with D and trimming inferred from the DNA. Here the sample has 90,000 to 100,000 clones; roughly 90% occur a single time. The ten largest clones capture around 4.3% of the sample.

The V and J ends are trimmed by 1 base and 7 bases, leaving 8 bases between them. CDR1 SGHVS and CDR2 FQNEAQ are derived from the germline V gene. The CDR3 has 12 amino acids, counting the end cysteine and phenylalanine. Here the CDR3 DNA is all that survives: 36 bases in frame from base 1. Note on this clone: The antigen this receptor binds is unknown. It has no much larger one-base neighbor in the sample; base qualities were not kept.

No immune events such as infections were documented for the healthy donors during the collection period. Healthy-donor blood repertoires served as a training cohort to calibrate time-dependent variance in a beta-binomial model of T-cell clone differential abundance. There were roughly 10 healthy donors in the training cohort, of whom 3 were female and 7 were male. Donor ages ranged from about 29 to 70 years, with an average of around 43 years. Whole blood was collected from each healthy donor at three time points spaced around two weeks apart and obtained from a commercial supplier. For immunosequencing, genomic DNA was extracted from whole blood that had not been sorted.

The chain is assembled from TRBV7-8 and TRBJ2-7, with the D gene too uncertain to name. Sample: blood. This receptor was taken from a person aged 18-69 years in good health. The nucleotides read TGTGCCAGCAGCTTAGTCCGTCGGGAGCAGTACTTC. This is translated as CASSLVRREQYF. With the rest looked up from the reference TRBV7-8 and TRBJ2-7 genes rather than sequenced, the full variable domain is GAGVSQSPRYKVAKRGQDVALRCDPISGHVSLFWYQQALGQGPEFLTYFQNEAQLDKSGLPSDRFFAERPEGSVSTLKIQRTQQEDSAVYLCASSLVRREQYFGPGTRLTVT.